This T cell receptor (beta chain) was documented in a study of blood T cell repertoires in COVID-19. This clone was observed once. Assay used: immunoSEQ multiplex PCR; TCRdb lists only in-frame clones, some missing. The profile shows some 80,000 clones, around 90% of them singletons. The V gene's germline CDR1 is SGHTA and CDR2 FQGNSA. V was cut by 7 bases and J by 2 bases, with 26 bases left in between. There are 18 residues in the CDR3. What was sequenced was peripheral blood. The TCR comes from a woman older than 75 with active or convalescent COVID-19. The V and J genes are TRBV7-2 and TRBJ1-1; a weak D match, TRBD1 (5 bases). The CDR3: CASTSGIRREGVNTEAFF. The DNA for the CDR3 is TGTGCCAGCACCTCTGGGATTCGGCGGGAAGGGGTAAACACTGAAGCTTTCTTT.